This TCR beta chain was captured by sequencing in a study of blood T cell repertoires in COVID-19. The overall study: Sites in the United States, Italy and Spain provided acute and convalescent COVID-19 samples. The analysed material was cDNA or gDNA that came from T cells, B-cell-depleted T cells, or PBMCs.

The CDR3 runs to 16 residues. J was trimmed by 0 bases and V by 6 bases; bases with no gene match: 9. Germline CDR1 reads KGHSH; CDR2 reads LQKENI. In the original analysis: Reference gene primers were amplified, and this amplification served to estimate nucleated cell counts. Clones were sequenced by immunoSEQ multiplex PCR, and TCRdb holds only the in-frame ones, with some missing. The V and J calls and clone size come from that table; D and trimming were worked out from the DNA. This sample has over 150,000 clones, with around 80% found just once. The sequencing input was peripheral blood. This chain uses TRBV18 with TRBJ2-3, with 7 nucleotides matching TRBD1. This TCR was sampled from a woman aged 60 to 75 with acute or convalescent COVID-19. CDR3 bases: TGTGCCAGCTCCCGTCGAGGGGGCTATAGCACAGATACGCAGTATTTT. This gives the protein CASSRRGGYSTDTQYF.